The 9 T cell receptor beta chains below come from one sample, sequenced in a study of blood T cell repertoires in COVID-19. Generated by immunoSEQ multiplex PCR, the TCRdb table keeps only in-frame clones and is missing some. The data hold 13,000 to 15,000 clones, with 85% to 95% observed a single time. The sequenced sample was peripheral blood. The receptor source for this set is a human donor with active COVID-19. The donor label of this sample is uncertain.

V is TRBV5-1 and J is TRBJ2-5; TRBD2 matches at 12 bases. This CDR3 is built from 15 residues. In germline, CDR1 is SGHRS, CDR2 YFSETQ. Unmatched junction bases numbered 2, after V lost 0 bases and J lost 5 bases. The CDR3 is CASSLGTSGVETQYF. The CDR3 nucleotides are TGCGCCAGCAGCTTGGGGACTAGCGGGGTGGAGACCCAGTACTTC.

V gene TRBV6-5 combines with J gene TRBJ2-7, with 8 nucleotides matching TRBD1. V shed 2 bases and J 5 bases; nucleotides not matched to a gene: 5. In germline, CDR1 is MNHEY, CDR2 SVGAGI. CDR3 length: 14 amino acids. The CDR3 protein is CASSYQGAVNEQYF. The CDR3 nucleotides read TGTGCCAGCAGTTACCAGGGGGCGGTAAACGAGCAGTACTTC.

The J gene is TRBJ2-6, the V gene TRBV19; 8 positions match TRBD1. Germline-derived CDR1 and CDR2 are LNHDA and SQIVND (reference sequence). The junction had 7 bases not matched to a gene; V was cut back by 6 bases and J by 0 bases. The CDR3 has 17 amino acids. In DNA form, the CDR3 reads TGTGCCAGTAGGGGGGACAGGTCCTACTCTGGGGCCAACGTCCTGACTTTC. Its translation: CASRGDRSYSGANVLTF.

This chain joins TRBV5-1 and TRBJ2-2, with a weak D call TRBD2 (6 bases). This CDR3 is 15 amino acids long. The V gene lost 4 bases and the J gene lost 6 bases, with 16 bases spanning the gap. The V gene's germline CDR1 is SGHRS and CDR2 YFSETQ. The CDR3 coding sequence is TGCGCCAGCAGCCCCCCGGGGGTTGGGGCCGGGGAGCTGTTTTTT. Protein product: CASSPPGVGAGELFF.

This CDR3 reads CASSQGLTYTEAFF. The DNA of the CDR3 is TGCGCCAGCAGCCAAGGACTGACTTACACTGAAGCTTTCTTT. The chain joins TRBV4-1 to TRBJ1-1; D gene uncertain. Trimming removed 1 base at V and 3 bases at J, with 9 bases between. CDR3 length: 14 amino acids. The germline CDR1 and CDR2 sequences are MGHRA and YSYEKL.

This clone was detected once. The rearrangement links TRBV27 to TRBJ1-5; no definite D call. The CDR3 has 12 amino acids. CDR1 is MNHEY and CDR2 is SMNVEV in the germline V gene (reference sequence). V was shortened by 6 bases and J by 2 bases, with 5 bases between the two germline ends. The chain's CDR3 is CASSQGNQPQHF. CDR3 DNA: TGTGCCAGCAGCCAGGGCAATCAGCCCCAGCATTTT.

The chain carries TRBV10-1 and TRBJ2-1, with TRBD2 identical over 13 bases. V trimming: 5 bases; J trimming: 0 bases; junction bases outside the gene matches: 10. The CDR3 is made up of 19 amino acids. In germline, CDR1 is WNHNN, CDR2 SYGVQD (reference sequence). CDR3 sequence: CASSFGLAGEPHSYNEQFF. The DNA for the CDR3 is TGCGCCAGCAGTTTTGGACTAGCGGGAGAGCCCCACTCCTACAATGAGCAGTTCTTC.

DNA for the CDR3: TGTGCCAGCAGCCCGGGACAGGGGCTAATGAACACTGAAGCTTTCTTT. This encodes CASSPGQGLMNTEAFF. The gene calls are TRBV5-4 and TRBJ1-1; 10 nucleotides agree with TRBD1. The J segment lost 0 bases and the V segment lost 4 bases, leaving 6 bases of the junction unmatched. The CDR3 sequence is 16 residues long. Germline CDR1 is SGHNT and CDR2 is YYREEE (reference sequence).

This rearrangement joins TRBV18 to TRBJ2-5, with 8 bases matching TRBD1. The CDR3 has 17 amino acids. V lost 3 bases to trimming and J lost 1 base; unmatched junction nucleotides: 10. The germline gives CDR1 KGHSH, CDR2 LQKENI. The DNA for the CDR3 is TGTGCCAGCTCACCTAACACAGGGGGTTTGGCCCAAGAGACCCAGTACTTC. It yields the protein CASSPNTGGLAQETQYF.